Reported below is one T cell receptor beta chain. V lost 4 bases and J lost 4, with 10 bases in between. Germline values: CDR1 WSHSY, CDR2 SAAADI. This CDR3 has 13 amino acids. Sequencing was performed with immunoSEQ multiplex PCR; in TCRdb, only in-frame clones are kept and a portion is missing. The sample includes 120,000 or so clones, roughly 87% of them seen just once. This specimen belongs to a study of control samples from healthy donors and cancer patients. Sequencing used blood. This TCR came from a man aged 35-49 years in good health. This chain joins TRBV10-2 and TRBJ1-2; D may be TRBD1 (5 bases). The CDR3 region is CASSGQMLYGYTF. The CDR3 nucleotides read TGCGCCAGCAGTGGACAGATGCTCTATGGCTACACCTTC.